This TCR beta chain emerged from a study of control samples from healthy donors and cancer patients. The repertoire was sequenced with immunoSEQ multiplex PCR; TCRdb's copy has only in-frame clones and lacks some. Of 45,000 to 60,000 clones listed, less than 95% are singletons. The germline V gene has CDR1 SGDLS and CDR2 YYNGEE. Unmatched junction bases numbered 8, after V lost 3 bases and J lost 2 bases. The CDR3 covers 17 residues. The sequence was collected from a man aged 25 to 40 in good health. This chain connects TRBV9 to TRBJ2-3, with 11 bases matching TRBD1. Sequencing was carried out using blood. CDR3 sequence (DNA): TGTGCCAGCAGCGCCGGGACAGGGGGACTCTACACAGATACGCAGTATTTT. Translating it yields CASSAGTGGLYTDTQYF.